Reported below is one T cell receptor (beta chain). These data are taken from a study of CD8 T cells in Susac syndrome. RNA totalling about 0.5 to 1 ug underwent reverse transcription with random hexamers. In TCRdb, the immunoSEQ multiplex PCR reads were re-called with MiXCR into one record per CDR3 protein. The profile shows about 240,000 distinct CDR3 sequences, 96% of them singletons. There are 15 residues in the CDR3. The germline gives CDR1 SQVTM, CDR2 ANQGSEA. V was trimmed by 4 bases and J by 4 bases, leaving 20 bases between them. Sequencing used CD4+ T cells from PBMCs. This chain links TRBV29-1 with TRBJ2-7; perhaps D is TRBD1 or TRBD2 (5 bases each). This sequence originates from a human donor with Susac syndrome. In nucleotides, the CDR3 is TGCAGCGTTGTTGGGGGTGGACGTTCTCAGTACGAGCAGTACTTC. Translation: CSVVGGGRSQYEQYF.